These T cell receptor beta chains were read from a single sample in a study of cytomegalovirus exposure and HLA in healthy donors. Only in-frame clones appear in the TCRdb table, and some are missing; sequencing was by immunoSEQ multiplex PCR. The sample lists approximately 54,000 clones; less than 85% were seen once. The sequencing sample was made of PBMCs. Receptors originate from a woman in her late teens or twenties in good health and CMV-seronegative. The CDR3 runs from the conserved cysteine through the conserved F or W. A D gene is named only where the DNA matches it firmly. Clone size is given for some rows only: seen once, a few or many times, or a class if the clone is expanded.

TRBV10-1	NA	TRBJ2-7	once	TGCGCCAGCAGTGAGTTTAGAGATTCCTACGAGCAGTACTTC	CASSEFRDSYEQYF
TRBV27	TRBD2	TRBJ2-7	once	TGTGCCAGCAGACTACTCGGGGGACTAGCGGGAGCCGAGCAGTACTTC	CASRLLGGLAGAEQYF
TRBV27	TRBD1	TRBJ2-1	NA	TGTGCCACCGGACAGGGCTCCTACAATGAGCAGTTCTTC	CATGQGSYNEQFF
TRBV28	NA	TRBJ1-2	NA	TGTGCCAGCAGAATCAACGGACACCCTAACTATGGCTACACCTTC	CASRINGHPNYGYTF
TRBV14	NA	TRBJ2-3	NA	TGTGCCAGCAGCCAAGCCCTCCCCTATACGCAGTATTTT	CASSQALPYTQYF
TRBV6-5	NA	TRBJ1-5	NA	TGTGCCAGCAGTTACTCGAGGAGGGTTGGTCAGCCCCAGCATTTT	CASSYSRRVGQPQHF
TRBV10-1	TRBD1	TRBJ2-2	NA	TGCGCCAGTGGTTCCGGGACAGGGGGCACCGGGGAGCTGTTTTTT	CASGSGTGGTGELFF
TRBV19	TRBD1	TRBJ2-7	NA	TGTGCCAGTAGTCATCCTCGGACAGGGCCCTACGAGCAGTACTTC	CASSHPRTGPYEQYF
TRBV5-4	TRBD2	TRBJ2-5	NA	TGTGCCAGCAGCTTACGGGAGGGGGTGGAGACCCAGTACTTC	CASSLREGVETQYF
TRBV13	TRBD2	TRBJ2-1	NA	TGTGCCAGCAGCGAAACCATTTCTGGGAGGGCGGCCTACAATGAGCAGTTCTTC	CASSETISGRAAYNEQFF
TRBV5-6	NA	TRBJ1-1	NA	TGTGCCAGCACCCTGGGACAAATTACTGAAGCTTTCTTT	CASTLGQITEAFF
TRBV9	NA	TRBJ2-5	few	TGTGCCAGCAGCTCGGGGTTCGGGCTCGAGACCCAGTACTTC	CASSSGFGLETQYF
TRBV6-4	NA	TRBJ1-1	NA	TGTGCCAGCAGCATGACAGAATACACTGAAGCTTTCTTT	CASSMTEYTEAFF
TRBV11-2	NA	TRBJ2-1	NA	TGTGCCAGCACCGTGAGGGCGGGACCTAGCGATGAGCAGTTCTTC	CASTVRAGPSDEQFF
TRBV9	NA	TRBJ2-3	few	TGTGCCAGCAGCGTAGGAGAGGAGACCACAGATACGCAGTATTTT	CASSVGEETTDTQYF
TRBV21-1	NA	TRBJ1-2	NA	TGTGCCAGCATCTGGGACACTGATAAGGGGGATGGCTACACCTTC	CASIWDTDKGDGYTF
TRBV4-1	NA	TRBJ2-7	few	TGCGCCAGCAGCCAAGGAAGGGGGTCTTCCTACGAGCAGTACTTC	CASSQGRGSSYEQYF
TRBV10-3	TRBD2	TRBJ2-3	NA	TGTGCCATCAGTCAAACCCTTGGGGCTAGCGGGACGTTGAGCACAGATACGCAGTATTTT	CAISQTLGASGTLSTDTQYF
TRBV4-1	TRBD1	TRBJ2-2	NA	TGCGCCAGCAGCCCTTTGGGACAGGAGAACACCGGGGAGCTGTTTTTT	CASSPLGQENTGELFF
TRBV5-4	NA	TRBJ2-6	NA	TGTGCCAGCAGCTTGGTTTCGGCTGGGGCCAACGGCCTGACTTTC	CASSLVSAGANGLTF
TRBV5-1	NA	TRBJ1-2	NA	TGCGCCAGCAGCTTGACAGGGAAGGATATATATGGCTACACCTTC	CASSLTGKDIYGYTF
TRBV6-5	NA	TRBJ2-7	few	TGTGCCAGCCATAGGACACCCTACGAGCAGTACTTC	CASHRTPYEQYF
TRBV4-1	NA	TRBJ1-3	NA	TGCGCCAGCAGCCAAGAACAAGGAAACACCATATATTTT	CASSQEQGNTIYF
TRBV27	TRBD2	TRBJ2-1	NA	TGTGCCAGCAGTTTCGCTAGCGGGCCTGATTACAATGAGCAGTTCTTC	CASSFASGPDYNEQFF
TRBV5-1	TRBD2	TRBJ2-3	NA	TGCGCCAGCAGCTTGGGTACTAGCGGCACAGATACGCAGTATTTT	CASSLGTSGTDTQYF
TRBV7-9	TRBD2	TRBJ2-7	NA	TGTGCCAGCAGCTCAGCCGGGACTAGCGGTTGGGTCGAGCAGTACTTC	CASSSAGTSGWVEQYF
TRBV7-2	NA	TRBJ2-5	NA	TGTGCCAGCACCCCCCGTGGCGGGGGCCACCAAGAGACCCAGTACTTC	CASTPRGGGHQETQYF
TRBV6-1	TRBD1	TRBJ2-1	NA	TGTGCCAGCAGTGAACTCTCCGGACAGGGGGCTGGGGAGCAGTTCTTC	CASSELSGQGAGEQFF
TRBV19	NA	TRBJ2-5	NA	TGTGCCAGTAGTATACCCCAGGGGCTGACCCAGTACTTC	CASSIPQGLTQYF
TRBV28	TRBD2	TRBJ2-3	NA	TGTGCCAGCACTACTAGCGGGAGAGTCACAGATACGCAGTATTTT	CASTTSGRVTDTQYF
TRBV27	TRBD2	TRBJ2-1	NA	TGTGCCAGCAGTTTCCCGGGAGGGCGGGGGCGGAATGAGCAGTTCTTC	CASSFPGGRGRNEQFF
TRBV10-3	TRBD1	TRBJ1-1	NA	TGTGCCATCAGGGACAGGGAAAGCACTGAAGCTTTCTTT	CAIRDRESTEAFF
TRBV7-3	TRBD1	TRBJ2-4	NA	TGTGCCAGCAGCTTGGGGACAGGGGTAGCCAAAAACATTCAGTACTTC	CASSLGTGVAKNIQYF
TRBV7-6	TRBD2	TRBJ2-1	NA	TGTGCCAGCAGTCTCGGGACTAGACGCGAGCCGTGGTACAATGAGCAGTTCTTC	CASSLGTRREPWYNEQFF
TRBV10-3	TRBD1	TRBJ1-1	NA	TGTGCCATCAGCCAAGACAGGGGAAGAGGTGAAGCTTTCTTT	CAISQDRGRGEAFF
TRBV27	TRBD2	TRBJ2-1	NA	TGTGCCAGCAGTCCCGGGACTAGCGTTCACAATGAGCAGTTCTTC	CASSPGTSVHNEQFF
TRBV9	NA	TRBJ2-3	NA	TGTGCCAGCAGCTCGGGGGAGGATACGCAGTATTTT	CASSSGEDTQYF
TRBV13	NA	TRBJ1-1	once	TGTGCCAGCAGCTTAGGACTGGGAGGCCCCAACACTGAAGCTTTCTTT	CASSLGLGGPNTEAFF
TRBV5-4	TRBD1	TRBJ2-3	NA	TGTGCCAGCAGCGGGTCCAGCACCGGGACAGGTCTTAATACGCAGTATTTT	CASSGSSTGTGLNTQYF
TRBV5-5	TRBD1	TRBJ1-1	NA	TGTGCCAGCAGCTTAGCAGGACAGGAGAGGAACACTGAAGCTTTCTTT	CASSLAGQERNTEAFF
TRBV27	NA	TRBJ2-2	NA	TGTGCCAGCAGTTTTAGAGGGATGAACACCGGGGAGCTGTTTTTT	CASSFRGMNTGELFF
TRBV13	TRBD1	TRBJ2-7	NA	TGTGCCAGCAGCTATCGGGACAGGAAGGGCTACGAGCAGTACTTC	CASSYRDRKGYEQYF
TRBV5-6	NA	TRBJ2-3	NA	TGTGCCAGCAGCTTCGGACAGAGCACAGATACGCAGTATTTT	CASSFGQSTDTQYF
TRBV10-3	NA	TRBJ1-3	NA	TGTGCCATCAGTGGAGCCCGGAGGGACACCATATATTTT	CAISGARRDTIYF
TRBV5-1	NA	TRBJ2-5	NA	TGCGCCAGCAGCTTAGGGCAGGGTGGAAAGACCCAGTACTTC	CASSLGQGGKTQYF
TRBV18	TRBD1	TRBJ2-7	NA	TGTGCCAGCTCACCGGGACAGATGTCCTACGAGCAGTACTTC	CASSPGQMSYEQYF